Given below is one TCR beta chain in context. Antigen unknown. The CDR3 is made up of 14 amino acids. Germline CDR1 and CDR2: SQVTM and ANQGSEA. Losses at the gene ends were 8 bases for V and 5 bases for J; bases not matched to a gene: 8. 5'RACE primed from the constant segment yielded TCR alpha and TCR beta cDNA libraries bearing sample barcodes and UMIs. One entry per CDR3 protein, called by TCRdb with MiXCR from the 5' RACE reads. The repertoire holds fewer than 150,000 distinct CDR3 sequences, with 17% as singletons. These data come from a study of T-cell memory formation after mild COVID-19. At the level of the study: Each donor largely had its own TCR clusters.

Study results and caveats: CD4+ contracting clones lay mainly in CM and EM, CD8+ ones in EMRA.

V and J are TRBV29-1 and TRBJ2-5, with 13 nucleotides matching TRBD2. Specimen: PBMCs or a T cell subset sorted from them (not recorded which). The clonotype originates from a man between 18 and 35 years old who had mild COVID-19 (a few samples of this study predate the infection). Cell type and time point are not known. The CDR3 DNA reads TGCAGCACTACTAGCGGGGGGGCCCGGGAGACCCAGTACTTC. The encoded protein is CSTTSGGARETQYF.